The clone carrying this T cell receptor beta chain turned up a few times. As yet, its antigen is unknown. This sample is drawn from a study of cytomegalovirus exposure and HLA in healthy donors. Study details: An early release of data contained tens of millions of unique TCRs, which came from HLA-typed donors. Most donors, roughly 77% of a few hundred genotyped, fell in the Caucasian-associated ancestry cluster. Study findings and constraints: Highly shared sequence variants in one cluster were likely a sequencing artifact.

Researchers ran the PCR with 60 Vbeta and 13 Jbeta primers. Sequencing was performed with immunoSEQ multiplex PCR; in TCRdb, only in-frame clones are kept and a portion is missing. Of some 90,000 clones in the sample, around three quarters were seen once. The germline CDR1 and CDR2 sequences are SGHVS and FQNEAQ. V was cut by 4 bases and J by 2 bases, with 12 bases left in between. CDR3 length: 15 amino acids. V and J are TRBV7-8 and TRBJ1-5; perhaps TRBD1 as D (5 bases). The sequence derives from a man aged 25 to 40 in good health and CMV-seropositive. Sequencing was performed on PBMCs. The CDR3 nucleotides are TGTGCCAGCAGCTCGGGCGGCAGGGGCAATCAGCCCCAGCATTTT. This translates into CASSSGGRGNQPQHF. Full variable domain (missing parts from reference TRBV7-8 and TRBJ1-5): GAGVSQSPRYKVAKRGQDVALRCDPISGHVSLFWYQQALGQGPEFLTYFQNEAQLDKSGLPSDRFFAERPEGSVSTLKIQRTQQEDSAVYLCASSSGGRGNQPQHFGDGTRLSIL.